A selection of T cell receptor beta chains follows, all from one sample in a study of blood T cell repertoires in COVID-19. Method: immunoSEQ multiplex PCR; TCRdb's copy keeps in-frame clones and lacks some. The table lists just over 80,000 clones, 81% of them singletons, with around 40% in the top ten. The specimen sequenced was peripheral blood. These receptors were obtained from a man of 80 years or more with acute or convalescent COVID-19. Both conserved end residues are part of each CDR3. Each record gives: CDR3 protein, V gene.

CDR3: CASSQGFSGNTIYF; V: TRBV3-1/TRBV3-2
CDR3: CASSAGWAGGSYNEQFF; V: TRBV7-6
CDR3: CATSQQGAGYF; V: TRBV24-1
CDR3: CASSLRAQRDNEQFF; V: TRBV9
CDR3: CSASRAGGRSYNEQFF; V: TRBV20-1
CDR3: CAIVTGTRSTDTQYF; V: TRBV6-5
CDR3: CASSYSTGITEAFF; V: TRBV6-5
CDR3: CASSFSGTTNTEAFF; V: TRBV6-6
CDR3: CASSLGLNQETQYF; V: TRBV5-1
CDR3: CASSRRDRGRNTEAFF; V: TRBV28
CDR3: CASRRDDTDTQYF; V: TRBV2
CDR3: CASSSTGGGTQYF; V: TRBV5-1
CDR3: CASSPPHYGNEQFF; V: TRBV18
CDR3: CASKQGGVSPLHF; V: TRBV28
CDR3: CASSQWGQGDYEQYF; V: TRBV4-3
CDR3: CASSPSHRGDQPQHF; V: TRBV18
CDR3: CASSQWTGRAEAFF; V: TRBV4-3
CDR3: CSVGGAPHDNYGYTF; V: TRBV29-1
CDR3: CATSSHRGSYEQYF; V: TRBV15
CDR3: CASSEVQGVQPQHF; V: TRBV10-2
CDR3: CASSQAVGQPQHF; V: TRBV4-3
CDR3: CASSLDRTYGYTF; V: TRBV18
CDR3: CASSRIGLPGTPQETQYF; V: TRBV28
CDR3: CASSFSGKETQYF; V: TRBV7-8
CDR3: CASNKQGQGATEAFF; V: TRBV5-1
CDR3: CASSELPLAGVLNTGELFF; V: TRBV2
CDR3: CASSPGARDEQFF; V: TRBV6-5
CDR3: CASSWTSGRSYEQFF; V: TRBV28
CDR3: CASSLSQGTEAFF; V: TRBV27
CDR3: CASRDGAGGGRGDTQYF; V: TRBV2
CDR3: CASSYVGLSNQPQHF; V: TRBV6-2/TRBV6-3
CDR3: CATSDLQSTGDGETQYF; V: TRBV24-1
CDR3: CASRILGQDGYTF; V: TRBV19
CDR3: CASSPGQSYEQYF; V: TRBV6-2/TRBV6-3
CDR3: CASSLETGWFQYF; V: TRBV12-3/TRBV12-4
CDR3: CASSLTDRAPYEQYF; V: TRBV11-2
CDR3: CASSPKEFDTEAFF; V: TRBV5-1
CDR3: CASSLTTSSYEQYF; V: TRBV7-2
CDR3: CASSGPSVTSTDTQYF; V: TRBV28
CDR3: CASSPGLSNEQFF; V: TRBV18
CDR3: CASSLGTSGTDTQYF; V: TRBV9
CDR3: CASSRQGTNTGELFF; V: TRBV7-8
CDR3: CASSADRGSLPGFYGYTF; V: TRBV5-1
CDR3: CASSLPGQGGEQYF; V: TRBV7-9
CDR3: CASTNLDRGAIGTEAFF; V: TRBV27